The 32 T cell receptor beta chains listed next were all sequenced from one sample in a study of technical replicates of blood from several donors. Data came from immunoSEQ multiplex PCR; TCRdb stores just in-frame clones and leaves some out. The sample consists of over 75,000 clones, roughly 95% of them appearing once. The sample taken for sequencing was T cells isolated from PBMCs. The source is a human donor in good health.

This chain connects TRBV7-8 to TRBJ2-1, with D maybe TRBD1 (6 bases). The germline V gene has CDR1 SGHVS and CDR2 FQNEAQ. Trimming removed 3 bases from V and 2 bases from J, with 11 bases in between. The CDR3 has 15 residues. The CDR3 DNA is TGTGCCAGCAGCTTGGAGACAGGACCCTACAATGAGCAGTTCTTC. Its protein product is CASSLETGPYNEQFF.

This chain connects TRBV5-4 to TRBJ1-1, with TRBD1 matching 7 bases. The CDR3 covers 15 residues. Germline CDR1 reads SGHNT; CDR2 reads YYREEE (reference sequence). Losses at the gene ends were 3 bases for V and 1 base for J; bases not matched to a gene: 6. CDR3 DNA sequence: TGTGCCAGCAGCTCCAGGGGACAGCCGAACACTGAAGCTTTCTTT. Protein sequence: CASSSRGQPNTEAFF.

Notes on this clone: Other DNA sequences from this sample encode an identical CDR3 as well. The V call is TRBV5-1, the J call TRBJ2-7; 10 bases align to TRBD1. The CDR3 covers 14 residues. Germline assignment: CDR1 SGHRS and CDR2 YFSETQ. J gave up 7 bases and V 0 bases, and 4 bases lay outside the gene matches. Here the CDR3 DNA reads TGCGCCAGCAGCTTGGGACAGGGGGCTCGGGAGCAGTACTTC. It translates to CASSLGQGAREQYF.

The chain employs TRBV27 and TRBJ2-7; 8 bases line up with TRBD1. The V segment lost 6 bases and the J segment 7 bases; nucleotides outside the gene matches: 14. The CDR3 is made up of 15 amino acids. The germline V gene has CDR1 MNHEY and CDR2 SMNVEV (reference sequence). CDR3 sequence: CASSTFTRGLKEQYF. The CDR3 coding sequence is TGTGCCAGCAGCACCTTTACCAGGGGGCTAAAGGAGCAGTACTTC.

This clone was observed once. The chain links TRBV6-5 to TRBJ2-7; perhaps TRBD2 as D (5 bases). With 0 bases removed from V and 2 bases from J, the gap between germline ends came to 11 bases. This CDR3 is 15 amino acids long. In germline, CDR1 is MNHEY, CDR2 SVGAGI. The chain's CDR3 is CASSYSSRRAYEQYF. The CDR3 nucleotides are TGTGCCAGCAGTTACTCGTCTAGGCGGGCCTACGAGCAGTACTTC.

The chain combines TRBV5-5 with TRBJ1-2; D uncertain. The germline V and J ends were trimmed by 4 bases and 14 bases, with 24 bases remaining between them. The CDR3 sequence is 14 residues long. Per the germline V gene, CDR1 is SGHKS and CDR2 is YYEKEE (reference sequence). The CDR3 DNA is TGTGCCAGCAGCCCGATGAGCACTCACTATGATGGTACCTTC. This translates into CASSPMSTHYDGTF.

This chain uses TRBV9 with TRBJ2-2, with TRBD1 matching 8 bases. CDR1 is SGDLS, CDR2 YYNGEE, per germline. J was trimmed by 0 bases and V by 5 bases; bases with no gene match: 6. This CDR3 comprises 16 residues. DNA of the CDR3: TGTGCCAGCAGAGACGACAGGGGTACGAACACCGGGGAGCTGTTTTTT. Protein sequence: CASRDDRGTNTGELFF.

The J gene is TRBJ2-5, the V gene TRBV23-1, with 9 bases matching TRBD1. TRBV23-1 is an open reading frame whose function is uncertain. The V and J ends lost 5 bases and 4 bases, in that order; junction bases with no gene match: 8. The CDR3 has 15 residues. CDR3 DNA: TGCGCCAGCAGTATACTACAGGGGGCGAGAGAGACCCAGTACTTC. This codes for CASSILQGARETQYF.

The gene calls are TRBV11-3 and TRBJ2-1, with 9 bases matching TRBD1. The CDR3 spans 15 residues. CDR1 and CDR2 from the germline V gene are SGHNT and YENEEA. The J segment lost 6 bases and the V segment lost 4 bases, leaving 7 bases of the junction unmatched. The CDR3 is CASSSRQGGLNEQFF. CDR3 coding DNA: TGTGCCAGCAGCTCCAGACAGGGGGGGCTCAATGAGCAGTTCTTC. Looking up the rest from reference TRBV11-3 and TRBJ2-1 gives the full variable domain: EAGVVQSPRYKIIEKKQPVAFWCNPISGHNTLYWYLQNLGQGPELLIRYENEEAVDDSQLPKDRFSAERLKGVDSTLKIQPAELGDSAVYLCASSSRQGGLNEQFFGPGTRLTVL.

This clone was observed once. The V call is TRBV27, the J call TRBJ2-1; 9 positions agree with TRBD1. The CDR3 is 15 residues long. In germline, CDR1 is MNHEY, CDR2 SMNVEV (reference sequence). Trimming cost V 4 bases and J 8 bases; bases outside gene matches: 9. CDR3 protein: CASSSGQGLMDEQFF. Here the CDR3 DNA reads TGTGCCAGCAGTTCCGGACAGGGGCTTATGGATGAGCAGTTCTTC.

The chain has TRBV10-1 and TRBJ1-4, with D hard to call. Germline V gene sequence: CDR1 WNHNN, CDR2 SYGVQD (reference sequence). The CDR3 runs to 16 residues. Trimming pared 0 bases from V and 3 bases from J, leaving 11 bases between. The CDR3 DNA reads TGCGCCAGCAGTGAGTCCTCGCAGCAGGCTAATGAAAAACTGTTTTTT. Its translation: CASSESSQQANEKLFF.

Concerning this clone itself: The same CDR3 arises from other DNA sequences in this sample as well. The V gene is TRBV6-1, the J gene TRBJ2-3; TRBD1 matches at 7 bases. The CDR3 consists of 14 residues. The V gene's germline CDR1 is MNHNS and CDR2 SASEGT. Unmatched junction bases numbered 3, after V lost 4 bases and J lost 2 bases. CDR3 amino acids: CASSAGTDTDTQYF. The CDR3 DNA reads TGTGCCAGCAGTGCCGGGACAGACACAGATACGCAGTATTTT.

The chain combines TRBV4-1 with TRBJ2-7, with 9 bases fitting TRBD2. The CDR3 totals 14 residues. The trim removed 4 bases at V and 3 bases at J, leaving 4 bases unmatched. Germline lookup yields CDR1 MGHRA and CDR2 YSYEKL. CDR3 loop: CASSPAGGGYEQYF. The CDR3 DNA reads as TGCGCCAGCAGCCCAGCGGGAGGAGGCTACGAGCAGTACTTC.

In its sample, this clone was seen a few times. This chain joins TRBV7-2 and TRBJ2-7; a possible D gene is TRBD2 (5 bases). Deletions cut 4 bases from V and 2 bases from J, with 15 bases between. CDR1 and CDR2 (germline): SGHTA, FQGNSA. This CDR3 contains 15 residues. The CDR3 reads CASSSTRTFPYEQYF. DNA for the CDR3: TGTGCCAGCAGCTCAACCCGGACTTTCCCCTACGAGCAGTACTTC.

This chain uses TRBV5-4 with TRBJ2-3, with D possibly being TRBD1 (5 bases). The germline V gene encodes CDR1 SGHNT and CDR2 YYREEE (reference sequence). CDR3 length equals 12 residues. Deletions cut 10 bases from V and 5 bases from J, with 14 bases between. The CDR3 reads CAATPQGDTQYF. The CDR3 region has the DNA TGTGCCGCTACACCTCAGGGAGATACGCAGTATTTT.

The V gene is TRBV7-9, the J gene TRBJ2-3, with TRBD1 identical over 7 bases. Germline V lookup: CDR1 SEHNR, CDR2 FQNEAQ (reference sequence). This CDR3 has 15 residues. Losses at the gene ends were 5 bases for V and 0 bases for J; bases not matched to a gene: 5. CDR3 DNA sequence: TGTGCCAGCAGCCAGCCGGGACAGAGCACAGATACGCAGTATTTT. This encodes CASSQPGQSTDTQYF.

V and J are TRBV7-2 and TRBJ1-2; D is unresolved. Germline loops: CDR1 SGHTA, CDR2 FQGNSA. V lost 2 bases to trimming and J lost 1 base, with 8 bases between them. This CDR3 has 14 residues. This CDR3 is CASSLSTINYGYTF. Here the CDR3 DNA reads TGTGCCAGCAGCTTATCGACAATTAACTATGGCTACACCTTC.

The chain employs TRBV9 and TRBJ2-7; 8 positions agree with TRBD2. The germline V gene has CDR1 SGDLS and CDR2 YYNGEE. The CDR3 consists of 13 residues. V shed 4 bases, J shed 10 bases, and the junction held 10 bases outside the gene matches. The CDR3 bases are TGTGCCAGCAGCCCATCAGCGGGAGCGCCTCAGTACTTC. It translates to CASSPSAGAPQYF. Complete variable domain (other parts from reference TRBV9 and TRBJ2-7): DSGVTQTPKHLITATGQRVTLRCSPRSGDLSVYWYQQSLDQGLQFLIQYYNGEERAKGNILERFSAQQFPDLHSELNLSSLELGDSALYFCASSPSAGAPQYFGPGTRLTVT.

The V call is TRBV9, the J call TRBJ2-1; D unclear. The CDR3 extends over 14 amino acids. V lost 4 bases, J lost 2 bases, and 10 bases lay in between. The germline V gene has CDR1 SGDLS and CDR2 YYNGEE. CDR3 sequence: CASSPRLAYNEQFF. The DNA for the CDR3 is TGTGCCAGCAGCCCCAGACTTGCCTACAATGAGCAGTTCTTC.

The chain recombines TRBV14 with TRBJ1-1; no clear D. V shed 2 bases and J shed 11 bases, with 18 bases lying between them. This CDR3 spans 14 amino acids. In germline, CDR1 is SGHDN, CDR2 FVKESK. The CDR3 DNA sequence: TGTGCCAGCAGCCAATCCCAGTTTATAACCGGGGCTTTCTTT. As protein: CASSQSQFITGAFF.

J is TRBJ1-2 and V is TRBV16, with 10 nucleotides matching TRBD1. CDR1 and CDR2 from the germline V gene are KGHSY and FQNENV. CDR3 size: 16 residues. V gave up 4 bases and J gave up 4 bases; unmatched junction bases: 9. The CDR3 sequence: CASSRADRGRSYGYTF. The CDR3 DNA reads TGTGCCAGCAGCCGGGCAGACAGGGGGCGATCCTATGGCTACACCTTC.

CDR3 protein: CASSLETGSYEQYF. For the CDR3, the DNA is TGTGCCAGCAGCTTAGAGACAGGGAGCTACGAGCAGTACTTC. The chain couples TRBV11-3 to TRBJ2-7; 7 nucleotides line up with TRBD1. The V and J ends lost 0 bases and 3 bases, in that order; junction bases with no gene match: 2. The germline CDR1 and CDR2 sequences are SGHNT and YENEEA. This CDR3 region has 14 residues.

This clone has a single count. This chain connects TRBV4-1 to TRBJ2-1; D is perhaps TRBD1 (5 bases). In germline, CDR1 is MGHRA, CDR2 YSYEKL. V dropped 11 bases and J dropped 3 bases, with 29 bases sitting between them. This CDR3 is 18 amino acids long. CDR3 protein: CAAAARARDARFYNEQFF. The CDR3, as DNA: TGCGCCGCAGCAGCCAGGGCCAGAGACGCCCGGTTCTACAATGAGCAGTTCTTC.

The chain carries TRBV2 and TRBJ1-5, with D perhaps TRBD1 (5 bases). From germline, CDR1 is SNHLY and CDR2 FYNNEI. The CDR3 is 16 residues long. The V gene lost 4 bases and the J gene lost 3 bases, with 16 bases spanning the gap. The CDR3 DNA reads TGTGCCAGCAGTGGGCGACAGACATCTCTCAATCAGCCCCAGCATTTT. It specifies CASSGRQTSLNQPQHF.

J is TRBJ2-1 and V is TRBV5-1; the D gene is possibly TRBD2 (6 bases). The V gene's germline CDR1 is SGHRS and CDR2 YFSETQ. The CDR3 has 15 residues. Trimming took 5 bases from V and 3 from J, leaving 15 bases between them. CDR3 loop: CASSSDSGRYNEQFF. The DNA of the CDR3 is TGCGCCAGCAGTTCCGATAGCGGCCGCTACAATGAGCAGTTCTTC.

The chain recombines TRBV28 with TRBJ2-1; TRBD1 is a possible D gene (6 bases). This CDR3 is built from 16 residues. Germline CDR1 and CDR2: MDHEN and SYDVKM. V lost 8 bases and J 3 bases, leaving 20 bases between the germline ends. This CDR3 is CASDSTGFTGYNEQFF. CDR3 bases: TGTGCCAGCGACTCAACAGGGTTTACGGGCTACAATGAGCAGTTCTTC.

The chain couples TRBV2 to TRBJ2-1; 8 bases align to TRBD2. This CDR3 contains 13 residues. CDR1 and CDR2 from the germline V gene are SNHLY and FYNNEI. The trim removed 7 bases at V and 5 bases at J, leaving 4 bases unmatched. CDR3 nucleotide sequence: TGTGCCAGCAAGACTAGCGTGAACAATGAGCAGTTCTTC. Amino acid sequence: CASKTSVNNEQFF.

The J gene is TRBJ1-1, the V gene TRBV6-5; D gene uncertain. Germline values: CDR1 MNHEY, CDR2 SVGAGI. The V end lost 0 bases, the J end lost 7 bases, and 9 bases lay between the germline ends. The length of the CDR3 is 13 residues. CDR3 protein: CASSYSLLFEAFF. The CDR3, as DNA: TGTGCCAGCAGTTACTCACTACTATTTGAAGCTTTCTTT.

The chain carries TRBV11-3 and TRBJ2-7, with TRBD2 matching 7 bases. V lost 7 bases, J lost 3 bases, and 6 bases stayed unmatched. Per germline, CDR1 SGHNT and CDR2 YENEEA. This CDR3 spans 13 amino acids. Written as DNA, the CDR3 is TGTGCCAGCACCGACAGCGGGGTCTACGAGCAGTACTTC. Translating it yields CASTDSGVYEQYF.

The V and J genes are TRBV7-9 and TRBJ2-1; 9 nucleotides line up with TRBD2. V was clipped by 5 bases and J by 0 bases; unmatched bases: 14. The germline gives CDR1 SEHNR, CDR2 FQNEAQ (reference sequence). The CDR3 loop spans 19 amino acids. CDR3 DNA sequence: TGTGCCAGCAGCCCCAAGGTGCGGGGGGGCCGCGACTCCTACAATGAGCAGTTCTTC. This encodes CASSPKVRGGRDSYNEQFF.

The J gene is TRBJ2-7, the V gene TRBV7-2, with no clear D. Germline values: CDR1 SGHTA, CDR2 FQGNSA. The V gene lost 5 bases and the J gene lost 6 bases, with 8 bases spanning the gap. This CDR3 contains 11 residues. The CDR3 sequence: CASSLSPEQYF. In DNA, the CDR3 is TGTGCCAGCAGCCTCTCCCCCGAGCAGTACTTC.

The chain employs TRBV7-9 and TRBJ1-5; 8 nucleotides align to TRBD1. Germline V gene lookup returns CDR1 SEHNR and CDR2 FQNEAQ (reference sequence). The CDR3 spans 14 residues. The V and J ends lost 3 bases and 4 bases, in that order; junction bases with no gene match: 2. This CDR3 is CASSLTGENQPQHF. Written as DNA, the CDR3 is TGTGCCAGCAGCTTGACAGGGGAGAATCAGCCCCAGCATTTT.